Listed here are 25 T cell receptor beta chains from one sample, sequenced in a study of T cells of healthy individuals listed by TCRdb under 2018. The library was produced with 5' RACE. This sample was sequenced with an Illumina MiSeq. Clones were called with MiXCR by TCRdb after fastp trimmed the public reads at Q25, and only in-frame beta chains were retained. Identical CDR3 proteins give one entry, which carries the most common genes and DNA. Present in this sample are about 96,000 distinct CDR3 sequences, 17% of which were seen just once. Under 7.5% of the sample comes from the top ten. All receptors come from a human donor in good health.

This clonotype was seen ten or more times. The chain links TRBV11-1 to TRBJ2-1; 9 nucleotides align to TRBD2. Unmatched junction bases numbered 8, after V lost 3 bases and J lost 5 bases. CDR1 is SGHAT and CDR2 is FQDESV in the germline V gene (reference sequence). The CDR3 length is 16 residues. The CDR3 coding sequence is TGTGCCAGCAGCTTTGGCCTAGCGGGGCTTAACAATGAGCAGTTCTTC. This encodes CASSFGLAGLNNEQFF.

The rearrangement links TRBV24-1 to TRBJ2-5; the match to TRBD2 covers 7 bases. Germline lookup yields CDR1 KGHDR and CDR2 SFDVKD. The V segment lost 5 bases and the J segment 5 bases; nucleotides outside the gene matches: 7. The CDR3 covers 14 residues. This chain's CDR3 is CATSGWREPETQYF. DNA for the CDR3: TGTGCCACCAGTGGCTGGCGGGAGCCTGAGACCCAGTACTTC.

The chain links TRBV6-6 to TRBJ2-1; D unclear. The V and J ends lost 6 bases and 8 bases respectively, with 14 bases between them. Germline assignment: CDR1 MNHNY and CDR2 SVGAGI (reference sequence). The CDR3 is 13 amino acids. This chain's CDR3 is CASRPQAKDEQFF. The DNA for the CDR3 is TGTGCCAGCAGGCCCCAAGCTAAAGATGAGCAGTTCTTC.

For this clonotype: This could be a read error, since a much larger clone is one nucleotide away. The chain combines TRBV10-3 with TRBJ2-2, with D perhaps matching TRBD1 or TRBD2 (5 bases each). This CDR3 contains 16 residues. CDR1 and CDR2 from the germline V gene are ENHRY and SYGVKD. Between the trimmed V and J ends, which lost 3 bases and 1 base, there was a span of 12 bases. The CDR3 nucleotides are TGTGCCATCAGTGATTCCGGGACCATGAACACCGGGGAGCTGTTTTTT. It encodes CAISDSGTMNTGELFF.

The chain joins TRBV12-3 or TRBV12-4 to TRBJ2-7; 7 nucleotides align to TRBD2. The CDR3 consists of 14 residues. V lost 7 bases and J lost 0; bases outside the gene matches: 6. The CDR3 nucleotides are TGTGCCAGCACCTGGGGAGGGAGCTCCTACGAGCAGTACTTC. Its protein is CASTWGGSSYEQYF.

This clonotype was seen ten or more times. The chain combines TRBV28 with TRBJ2-5, with D perhaps TRBD2 (5 bases). Germline CDR1 reads MDHEN; CDR2 reads SYDVKM. The CDR3 spans 13 residues. V gave up 3 bases and J gave up 4 bases, with 9 bases separating them. CDR3 DNA: TGTGCCAGCAGTTTCAGACGGGGAGAGACCCAGTACTTC. It is translated as CASSFRRGETQYF.

This clonotype came up many times. The V call is TRBV5-4, the J call TRBJ2-3; 9 bases fit TRBD2. The CDR3 runs to 15 residues. J was trimmed by 2 bases and V by 4 bases; bases with no gene match: 5. In germline, CDR1 is SGHNT, CDR2 YYREEE (reference sequence). CDR3 nucleotide sequence: TGTGCCAGCAGCGCGGCTAGCGGGACCACAGATACGCAGTATTTT. It encodes CASSAASGTTDTQYF.

The chain has TRBV4-2 and TRBJ2-3; 9 positions agree with TRBD2. CDR1 is LGHNA, CDR2 YNFKEQ, per germline. J gave up 6 bases and V 3 bases, and 7 bases lay outside the gene matches. This CDR3 has 15 residues. The CDR3 here is CASSQKRGVGDTQYF. The CDR3 DNA is TGTGCCAGCAGCCAGAAGCGGGGGGTCGGTGATACGCAGTATTTT.

The chain has TRBV28 and TRBJ1-1; unclear D gene. V lost 8 bases, J lost 3 bases, and 10 bases lay in between. Germline lookup yields CDR1 MDHEN and CDR2 SYDVKM. The CDR3 has 12 residues. DNA of the CDR3: TGTGCCAGCGGTACTTTGGACACTGAAGCTTTCTTT. Protein: CASGTLDTEAFF. The full variable domain, with the rest looked up from reference TRBV28 and TRBJ1-1, is DVKVTQSSRYLVKRTGEKVFLECVQDMDHENMFWYRQDPGLGLRLIYFSYDVKMKEKGDIPEGYSVSREKKERFSLILESASTNQTSMYLCASGTLDTEAFFGQGTRLTVV.

This clonotype was seen a few times. The V call is TRBV19, the J call TRBJ2-1; 8 bases fit TRBD2. CDR1 and CDR2 from the germline V gene are LNHDA and SQIVND (reference sequence). The CDR3 totals 13 residues. The trim removed 7 bases at V and 15 bases at J, leaving 14 bases unmatched. The CDR3 nucleotides are TGTGCCAGTAAAGCGATGGGACTAGATCGGCTGTTCTTC. It codes for CASKAMGLDRLFF.

This clonotype was seen many times. V is TRBV29-1 and J is TRBJ2-7; D tentatively fits TRBD1 or TRBD2 (6 bases each). The CDR3 extends over 12 amino acids. Germline-derived CDR1 and CDR2 are SQVTM and ANQGSEA. V lost 2 bases, J lost 7 bases, and 12 bases lay in between. The CDR3 sequence: CSVEPGGGEQYF. The CDR3 DNA reads as TGCAGCGTTGAACCCGGGGGCGGGGAGCAGTACTTC.

In its sample, this clonotype was seen many times. The rearrangement uses TRBV7-3 and TRBJ1-6; the D is unclear. V was shortened by 1 base and J by 9 bases, with 16 bases between the two germline ends. CDR1 is SGHTA and CDR2 is FQGTGA in the germline V gene. The CDR3 is 16 amino acids. The CDR3 nucleotides are TGTGCCAGCAGCTTAAATCCAGTCGCGTCGGGTTCACCCCTCCACTTT. Its protein product is CASSLNPVASGSPLHF.

This clonotype was detected many times. The chain uses TRBV11-2 and TRBJ2-4, with D hard to call. This CDR3 contains 14 residues. Germline-derived CDR1 and CDR2 are SGHAT and FQNNGV. V was shortened by 4 bases and J by 4 bases, with 11 bases between the two germline ends. The CDR3 DNA reads TGTGCCAGCAGCTCAGGCCCAGGAAAAAACATTCAGTACTTC. Its translation: CASSSGPGKNIQYF.

This clonotype has a count of ten or more. The J gene is TRBJ2-3, the V gene TRBV20-1; the match to TRBD2 covers 7 bases. Per the germline V gene, CDR1 is DFQATT and CDR2 is SNEGSKA (reference sequence). This CDR3 spans 15 amino acids. Trimming removed 3 bases from V and 2 bases from J; junction bases left unmatched: 8. The CDR3 region has the DNA TGCAGTGCTAGCCGCGGGGAGGGATTCACAGATACGCAGTATTTT. Translating gives CSASRGEGFTDTQYF.

As regards this clonotype: A read error may explain this, as a much larger clone is one base away. This rearrangement joins TRBV12-3 or TRBV12-4 to TRBJ2-1; D may be TRBD2 (5 bases). The CDR3 loop spans 11 amino acids. The V end lost 5 bases, the J end lost 7 bases, and 6 bases lay between the germline ends. The CDR3 sequence is CASSRRNEQFF. The CDR3 nucleotides read TGTGCCAGCAGTCGGAGGAATGAGCAGTTCTTC.

This clonotype appeared many times. The chain is built from TRBV4-3 and TRBJ1-4; a possible D gene is TRBD1 (5 bases). CDR1 is LGHNA, CDR2 YSLEER, per germline. V was shortened by 0 bases and J by 8 bases, with 16 bases between the two germline ends. This CDR3 has 16 residues. CDR3 amino acids: CASSQDEGRVWEKLFF. CDR3 sequence (DNA): TGCGCCAGCAGCCAAGATGAAGGCAGGGTTTGGGAAAAACTGTTTTTT.

This clonotype was found many times. The chain couples TRBV20-1 to TRBJ2-1; either TRBD1 or TRBD2 may fit D (6 bases each). CDR1 and CDR2 from the germline V gene are DFQATT and SNEGSKA (reference sequence). V lost 1 base to trimming and J lost 2 bases, with 9 bases between them. The CDR3 sequence is 14 residues long. CDR3 bases: TGCAGTGCTAGAGGAGGGGGGCCCTACAATGAGCAGTTCTTC. Translated: CSARGGGPYNEQFF.

The sample holds many counts of this clonotype. The chain has TRBV4-2 and TRBJ1-5; unclear D gene. Germline CDR1 LGHNA, CDR2 YNFKEQ. The CDR3 totals 16 residues. Trimming pared 0 bases from V and 0 bases from J, leaving 9 bases between. CDR3 sequence reads: CASSQDEGSSNQPQHF. The CDR3, as DNA: TGTGCCAGCAGCCAAGATGAAGGGAGTAGCAATCAGCCCCAGCATTTT.

The rearrangement links TRBV7-9 to TRBJ2-3; 9 bases line up with TRBD1. Germline assignment: CDR1 SEHNR and CDR2 FQNEAQ (reference sequence). This CDR3 spans 16 amino acids. The J segment lost 4 bases and the V segment lost 4 bases, leaving 9 bases of the junction unmatched. CDR3 nucleotide sequence: TGTGCCAGCAGCTCTACCGACAGGGGGGTCGCAGATACGCAGTATTTT. Residues: CASSSTDRGVADTQYF. Full variable domain (rest looked up from reference TRBV7-9 and TRBJ2-3): DTGVSQNPRHKITKRGQNVTFRCDPISEHNRLYWYRQTLGQGPEFLTYFQNEAQLEKSRLLSDRFSAERPKGSFSTLEIQRTEQGDSAMYLCASSSTDRGVADTQYFGPGTRLTVL.

This chain connects TRBV6-2 or TRBV6-3 to TRBJ2-3, with TRBD2 matching 7 bases. J gave up 6 bases and V 4 bases, and 13 bases lay outside the gene matches. This CDR3 region has 16 residues. Germline V gene sequence: CDR1 MNHEY, CDR2 SVGEGT. The CDR3 region is CASSSRDYPSWDTQYF. CDR3 DNA sequence: TGTGCCAGCAGTTCCCGGGACTACCCTTCCTGGGATACGCAGTATTTT.

The rearrangement links TRBV4-3 to TRBJ2-3, with 9 bases lining up with TRBD2. From germline, CDR1 is LGHNA and CDR2 YSLEER. This CDR3 is built from 18 residues. The V gene end was trimmed by 0 bases and the J gene end by 3 bases; junction bases not matched to a gene: 10. CDR3 DNA: TGCGCCAGCAGCCAAGATTGGGGAGCGGGGGGTAGGACAGATACGCAGTATTTT. This gives the protein CASSQDWGAGGRTDTQYF.

The chain joins TRBV4-2 to TRBJ2-7, with 8 bases lining up with TRBD1. CDR1 is LGHNA, CDR2 YNFKEQ, per germline. There are 14 residues in the CDR3. Germline trimming cut 6 bases from V and 7 bases from J; bases unmatched to any gene: 11. CDR3 in DNA: TGTGCCAGCAGTAAATCAGGGGGCTCTGAAGAGCAGTACTTC. The encoded protein is CASSKSGGSEEQYF.

This chain joins TRBV7-2 and TRBJ2-7; 10 bases are shared with TRBD1. Germline CDR1 reads SGHTA; CDR2 reads FQGNSA. CDR3 length equals 14 residues. Trimming at V came to 3 bases and at J to 5 bases, leaving 4 bases not matched to a gene. DNA of the CDR3: TGTGCCAGCAGCTTCGGGACAGGGGTAGACGAGCAGTACTTC. Its translation: CASSFGTGVDEQYF.

In this sample, this clonotype turned up a few times. V and J are TRBV6-2 or TRBV6-3 and TRBJ1-1; no reliable D call. The CDR3 is made up of 15 amino acids. V gave up 2 bases and J gave up 5 bases, with 15 bases separating them. Germline V gene sequence: CDR1 MNHEY, CDR2 SVGEGT. The CDR3 DNA is TGTGCCAGCAGTTACCCCCTTCGGGGAAGTACTGAAGCTTTCTTT. Translation: CASSYPLRGSTEAFF.

In its sample, this clonotype was seen a few times. This chain uses TRBV28 with TRBJ1-1; D might be TRBD1 (5 bases). V gave up 10 bases and J gave up 1 base, with 13 bases separating them. Germline V CDR1 and CDR2: MDHEN, SYDVKM. The CDR3 extends over 13 amino acids. For the CDR3, the DNA is TGTGCCACCGGGGGGGACCGGAACACTGAAGCTTTCTTT. It translates to CATGGDRNTEAFF.